The 21 T cell receptor beta chains presented below share a single source sample, sequenced in a study of blood T cell repertoires in COVID-19. TCRdb's copy holds only in-frame clones and misses some; the assay was immunoSEQ multiplex PCR. The sample shows approximately 210,000 clones, around 80% of them seen only once. Material: peripheral blood. The source is a woman in her forties or fifties with acute or convalescent COVID-19.

The rearrangement joins TRBV10-1 to TRBJ2-7, with TRBD1 as a possible D gene (6 bases). CDR3 size: 16 residues. Germline CDR1 reads WNHNN; CDR2 reads SYGVQD (reference sequence). The V end lost 3 bases, the J end lost 2 bases, and 17 bases lay between the germline ends. The DNA of the CDR3 is TGCGCCAGCAGTGATTTGGGGGCGAAAGAAACCTACGAGCAGTACTTC. It specifies CASSDLGAKETYEQYF.

The gene calls are TRBV19 and TRBJ1-1; D gene uncertain. Looked up from germline, CDR1 is LNHDA and CDR2 is SQIVND (reference sequence). This CDR3 spans 15 amino acids. The V end lost 2 bases, the J end lost 0 bases, and 10 bases lay between the germline ends. CDR3: CASSINNILNTEAFF. The CDR3 bases are TGTGCCAGTAGTATAAATAACATCTTGAACACTGAAGCTTTCTTT.

The chain recombines TRBV5-8 with TRBJ2-2; D is ambiguous. The V gene's germline CDR1 is SGHTS and CDR2 YDEGEE. The ends were cut back, 4 bases at V and 2 bases at J, with 12 bases in the middle. The CDR3 runs to 15 residues. The CDR3 DNA reads as TGTGCCAGCAGCCCCAGCCTAGGAAACACCGGGGAGCTGTTTTTT. This gives the protein CASSPSLGNTGELFF.

The gene calls are TRBV24-1 and TRBJ2-3; D remains unclear. Germline V gives CDR1 KGHDR, CDR2 SFDVKD. V was pared by 5 bases and J by 3 bases, with 17 bases between. The CDR3 has 16 residues. Written as DNA, the CDR3 is TGTGCCACCAGTGGCATGAGAGAGGATGGTACAGATACGCAGTATTTT. Protein sequence: CATSGMREDGTDTQYF.

The chain combines TRBV29-1 with TRBJ2-3; the D gene is possibly TRBD2 (6 bases). Germline CDR1 SQVTM, CDR2 ANQGSEA. The ends were cut back, 7 bases at V and 9 bases at J, with 14 bases in the middle. The length of the CDR3 is 11 residues. CDR3 in amino acids: CSGGTGDTQYF. The CDR3 bases are TGCAGCGGTGGGACGGGGGACACGCAGTATTTT.

This chain links TRBV27 with TRBJ1-5; D unresolved. This CDR3 has 16 amino acids. Per the germline V gene, CDR1 is MNHEY and CDR2 is SMNVEV (reference sequence). Trimming removed 3 bases at V and 0 bases at J, with 12 bases between. CDR3 region: CASSLGSGNSNQPQHF. The CDR3 region has the DNA TGTGCCAGCAGTTTGGGATCGGGGAATAGCAATCAGCCCCAGCATTTT.

This clone is a singleton in its sample. The chain recombines TRBV14 with TRBJ1-3; D unclear. The CDR3 is 13 amino acids. V was cut by 4 bases and J by 4 bases, with 8 bases left in between. The V gene's germline CDR1 is SGHDN and CDR2 FVKESK. DNA of the CDR3: TGTGCCAGCAGCCGCGGGCTCGGAAACACCATATATTTT. It translates to CASSRGLGNTIYF. Together with reference TRBV14 and TRBJ1-3, the CDR3 gives the full variable domain: EAGVTQFPSHSVIEKGQTVTLRCDPISGHDNLYWYRRVMGKEIKFLLHFVKESKQDESGMPNNRFLAERTGGTYSTLKVQPAELEDSGVYFCASSRGLGNTIYFGEGSWLTVV.

This clone is a singleton in its sample. This chain connects TRBV5-1 to TRBJ2-7; D perhaps matches TRBD2 (5 bases). In germline, CDR1 is SGHRS, CDR2 YFSETQ. V was clipped by 0 bases and J by 5 bases, with 12 bases between them. The CDR3 is made up of 14 amino acids. The CDR3 loop is CASSLGGARDEQYF. DNA for the CDR3: TGCGCCAGCAGCTTGGGCGGCGCGAGGGACGAGCAGTACTTC.

This clone was detected only a few times. The chain uses TRBV3-1 (or the pseudogene TRBV3-2) and TRBJ2-7, with a possible D match to TRBD1 (6 bases). The V gene lost 3 bases and the J gene lost 1 base, with 16 bases spanning the gap. This CDR3 region has 16 residues. The germline V gene has CDR1 LGHDT and CDR2 YNNKEL (reference sequence). CDR3 in amino acids: CASSHFGQKASYEQYF. CDR3 bases: TGTGCCAGCAGCCATTTTGGACAGAAGGCTTCCTACGAGCAGTACTTC.

The gene calls are TRBV5-6 and TRBJ2-7; D possibly corresponds to TRBD1 (6 bases). Trimming left V 2 bases short and J 2 bases short, with 17 bases between. CDR3 length equals 16 residues. Germline CDR1 SGHDT, CDR2 YYEEEE. The CDR3 is CASSFRFGTSPYEQYF. CDR3 DNA sequence: TGTGCCAGCAGCTTTAGGTTTGGGACATCCCCCTACGAGCAGTACTTC.

The J gene is TRBJ1-1, the V gene TRBV7-3, with no clear D. Per the germline V gene, CDR1 is SGHTA and CDR2 is FQGTGA. Deletions cut 7 bases from V and 2 bases from J, with 11 bases between. The CDR3 is 13 residues long. The DNA for the CDR3 is TGTGCCAGCAAGAGACAAGGTAACACTGAAGCTTTCTTT. This codes for CASKRQGNTEAFF.

The count of this clone is one. The CDR3 loop is CASSRLAGGDTQYF. CDR3 nucleotide sequence: TGTGCCAGTAGTAGACTAGCGGGAGGGGATACGCAGTATTTT. The chain carries TRBV19 and TRBJ2-3, with 14 bases lining up with TRBD2. The CDR3 length is 14 residues. Germline CDR1 reads LNHDA; CDR2 reads SQIVND (reference sequence). V shed 4 bases and J 6 bases; nucleotides not matched to a gene: 0.

The chain combines TRBV18 with TRBJ2-7, with a possible D match to TRBD1 (6 bases). Germline values: CDR1 KGHSH, CDR2 LQKENI. V lost 0 bases to trimming and J lost 1 base, with 16 bases between them. This CDR3 contains 17 residues. The CDR3 sequence: CASSPPLRDTNSYEQYF. The CDR3 nucleotides read TGTGCCAGCTCACCACCTCTCCGGGACACGAATTCCTACGAGCAGTACTTC.

The chain links TRBV15 to TRBJ2-1; 8 nucleotides align to TRBD1. There are 19 residues in the CDR3. The germline V gene encodes CDR1 LNHNV and CDR2 YYDKDF (reference sequence). V was pared by 0 bases and J by 8 bases, with 18 bases of the junction left unmatched. CDR3 nucleotide sequence: TGTGCCACCAGCAGAGATAGCTTGACGTTTGGGACAGGTCGCCATGAGCAGTTCTTC. Translated, it gives CATSRDSLTFGTGRHEQFF. Full variable domain (remainder filled in from reference TRBV15 and TRBJ2-1): DAMVIQNPRYQVTQFGKPVTLSCSQTLNHNVMYWYQQKSSQAPKLLFHYYDKDFNNEADTPDNFQSRRPNTSFCFLDIRSPGLGDTAMYLCATSRDSLTFGTGRHEQFFGPGTRLTVL.

The chain carries TRBV15 and TRBJ2-1; 8 nucleotides line up with TRBD2. The CDR3 loop spans 18 amino acids. V was clipped by 1 base and J by 7 bases; unmatched bases: 15. Germline CDR1 LNHNV, CDR2 YYDKDF (reference sequence). CDR3 region: CATSRGAGLAGLDNEQFF. CDR3 sequence (DNA): TGTGCCACCAGCAGAGGGGCTGGCCTAGCGGGCCTTGATAATGAGCAGTTCTTC.

CDR3 sequence reads: CAISPGQTNTGELFF. CDR3 coding DNA: TGTGCCATCAGCCCGGGACAGACGAACACCGGGGAGCTGTTTTTT. This chain uses TRBV24-1 with TRBJ2-2; TRBD1 matches at 7 bases. Germline CDR1 reads KGHDR; CDR2 reads SFDVKD. With 11 bases clipped from V and 0 bases from J, the junction kept 8 bases outside the gene matches. This CDR3 comprises 15 residues.

This clone has just a few counts. This rearrangement joins TRBV12-3 or TRBV12-4 to TRBJ2-7, with 7 nucleotides matching TRBD1. V lost 5 bases to trimming and J lost 7 bases; unmatched junction nucleotides: 8. This CDR3 comprises 13 residues. The CDR3 nucleotides are TGTGCCAGCAGTCGACAGGGATTTCGGGAGCAGTACTTC. Its translation is CASSRQGFREQYF.

This rearrangement joins TRBV19 to TRBJ2-2, with 12 bases lining up with TRBD1. The CDR3 extends over 18 amino acids. V shed 6 bases and J 0 bases; nucleotides not matched to a gene: 8. Germline V gene sequence: CDR1 LNHDA, CDR2 SQIVND (reference sequence). The CDR3 here is CASSYDGTGGPNTGELFF. In DNA form, the CDR3 reads TGTGCCAGTAGCTACGACGGGACAGGGGGCCCGAACACCGGGGAGCTGTTTTTT.

The chain joins TRBV18 to TRBJ1-1; D is uncertain. This CDR3 spans 13 amino acids. The germline V and J ends were trimmed by 6 bases and 1 base, with 9 bases remaining between them. CDR1 is KGHSH, CDR2 LQKENI, per germline. The CDR3 nucleotides read TGTGCCAGCTCTCTAGCTGCGAACACTGAAGCTTTCTTT. It yields the protein CASSLAANTEAFF.

This clone was detected once. The gene calls are TRBV3-1 (or the pseudogene TRBV3-2) and TRBJ1-4; 8 bases map to TRBD1. This CDR3 contains 14 residues. The germline CDR1 and CDR2 sequences are LGHDT and YNNKEL (reference sequence). V was clipped by 4 bases and J by 7 bases; unmatched bases: 5. This CDR3 is CASSPGQGPEKLFF. In nucleotides, the CDR3 is TGTGCCAGCAGCCCAGGACAGGGTCCTGAAAAACTGTTTTTT.

The genes are TRBV2 and TRBJ2-5; possibly TRBD2 for D (5 bases). Germline CDR1 and CDR2: SNHLY and FYNNEI. This CDR3 is 11 amino acids long. Trimming stripped 2 bases from V and 13 bases from J, with 11 bases between. CDR3 sequence reads: CASSESGSGYF. The CDR3 nucleotides are TGTGCCAGCAGTGAAAGTGGGAGCGGGTACTTC.